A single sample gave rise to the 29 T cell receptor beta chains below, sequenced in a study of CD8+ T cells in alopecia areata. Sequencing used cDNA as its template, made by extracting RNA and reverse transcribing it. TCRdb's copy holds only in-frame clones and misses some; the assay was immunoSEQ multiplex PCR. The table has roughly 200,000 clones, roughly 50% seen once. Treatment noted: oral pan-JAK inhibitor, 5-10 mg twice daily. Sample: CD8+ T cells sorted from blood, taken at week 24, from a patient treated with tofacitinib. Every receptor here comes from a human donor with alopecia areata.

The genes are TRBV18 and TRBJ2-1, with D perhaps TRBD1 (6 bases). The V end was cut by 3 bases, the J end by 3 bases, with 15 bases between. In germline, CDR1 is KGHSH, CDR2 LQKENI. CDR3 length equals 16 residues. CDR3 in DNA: TGTGCCAGCTCACCGCCGGACAGCCGTAGCTACAATGAGCAGTTCTTC. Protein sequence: CASSPPDSRSYNEQFF.

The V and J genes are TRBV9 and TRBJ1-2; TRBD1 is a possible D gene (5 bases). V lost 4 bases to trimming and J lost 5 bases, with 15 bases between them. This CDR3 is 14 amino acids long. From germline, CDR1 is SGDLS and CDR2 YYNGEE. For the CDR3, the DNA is TGTGCCAGCAGCAAGAGGGACGGCGATTATGGCTACACCTTC. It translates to CASSKRDGDYGYTF.

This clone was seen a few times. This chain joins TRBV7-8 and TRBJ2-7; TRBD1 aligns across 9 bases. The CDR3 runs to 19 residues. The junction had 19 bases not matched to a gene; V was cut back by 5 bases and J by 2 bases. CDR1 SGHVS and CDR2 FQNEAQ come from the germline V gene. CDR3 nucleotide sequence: TGTGCCAGCAGCCAATCCCCGGCCGGGACAGGGTTTGGAGCCTACGAGCAGTACTTC. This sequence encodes CASSQSPAGTGFGAYEQYF. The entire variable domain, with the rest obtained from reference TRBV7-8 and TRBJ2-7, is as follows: GAGVSQSPRYKVAKRGQDVALRCDPISGHVSLFWYQQALGQGPEFLTYFQNEAQLDKSGLPSDRFFAERPEGSVSTLKIQRTQQEDSAVYLCASSQSPAGTGFGAYEQYFGPGTRLTVT.

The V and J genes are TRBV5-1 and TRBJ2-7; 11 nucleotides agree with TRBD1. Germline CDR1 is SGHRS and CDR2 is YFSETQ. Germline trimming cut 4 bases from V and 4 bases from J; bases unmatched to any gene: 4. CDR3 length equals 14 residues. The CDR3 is CASSPGQGAYEQYF. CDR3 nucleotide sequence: TGCGCCAGCAGCCCAGGACAGGGGGCGTACGAGCAGTACTTC.

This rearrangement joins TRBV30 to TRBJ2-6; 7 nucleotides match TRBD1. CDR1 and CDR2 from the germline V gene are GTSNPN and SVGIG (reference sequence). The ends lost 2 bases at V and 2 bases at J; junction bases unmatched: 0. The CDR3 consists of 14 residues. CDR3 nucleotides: TGTGCCTGGAGTACAGGGGCTGGGGCCAACGTCCTGACTTTC. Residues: CAWSTGAGANVLTF.

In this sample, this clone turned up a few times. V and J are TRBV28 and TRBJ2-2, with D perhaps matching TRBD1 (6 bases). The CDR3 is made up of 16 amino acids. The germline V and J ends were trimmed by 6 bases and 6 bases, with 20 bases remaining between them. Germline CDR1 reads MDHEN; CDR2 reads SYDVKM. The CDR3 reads CASSPRGGRRAGELFF. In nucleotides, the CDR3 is TGTGCCAGCAGCCCTCGTGGGGGCCGCAGGGCCGGGGAGCTGTTTTTT.

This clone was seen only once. CDR3 coding DNA: TGCAGCGTGCCCCGGGACAGGGGAAACTATGGCTACACCTTC. Its translation: CSVPRDRGNYGYTF. The chain uses TRBV29-1 and TRBJ1-2; 10 bases line up with TRBD1. The V and J ends lost 6 bases and 2 bases, in that order; junction bases with no gene match: 6. There are 14 residues in the CDR3. The V gene's germline CDR1 is SQVTM and CDR2 ANQGSEA.

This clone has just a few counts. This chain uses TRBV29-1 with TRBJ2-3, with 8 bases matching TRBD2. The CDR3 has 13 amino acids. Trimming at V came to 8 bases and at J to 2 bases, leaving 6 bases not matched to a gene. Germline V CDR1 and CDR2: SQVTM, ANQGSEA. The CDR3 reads CSKYSGDTDTQYF. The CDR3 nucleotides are TGCAGCAAGTATAGCGGGGACACAGATACGCAGTATTTT.

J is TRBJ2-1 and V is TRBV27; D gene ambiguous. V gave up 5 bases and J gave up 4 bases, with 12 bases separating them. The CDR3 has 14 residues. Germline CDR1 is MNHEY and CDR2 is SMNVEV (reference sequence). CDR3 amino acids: CASSLTAVYNEQFF. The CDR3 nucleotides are TGTGCCAGCAGTCTTACGGCGGTTTACAATGAGCAGTTCTTC.

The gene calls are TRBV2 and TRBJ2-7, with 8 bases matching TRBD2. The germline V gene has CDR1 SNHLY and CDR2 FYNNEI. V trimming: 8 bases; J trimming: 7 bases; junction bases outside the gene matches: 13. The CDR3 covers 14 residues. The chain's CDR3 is CASSGTRSRREQYF. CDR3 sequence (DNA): TGTGCCAGCTCCGGGACTAGGAGCCGGCGGGAGCAGTACTTC.

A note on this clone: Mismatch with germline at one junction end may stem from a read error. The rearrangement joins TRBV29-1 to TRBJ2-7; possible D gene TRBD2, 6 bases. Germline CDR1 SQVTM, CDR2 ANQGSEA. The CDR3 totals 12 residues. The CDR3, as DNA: TGCAGCTTTGACAGTGGGACTCACGAGCAGTACTTC. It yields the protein CSFDSGTHEQYF.

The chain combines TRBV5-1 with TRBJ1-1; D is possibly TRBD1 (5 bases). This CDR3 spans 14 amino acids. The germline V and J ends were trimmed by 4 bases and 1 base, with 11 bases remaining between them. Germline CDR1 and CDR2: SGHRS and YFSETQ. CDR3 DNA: TGCGCCAGCAGCACCAAAGGACAGAACACTGAAGCTTTCTTT. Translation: CASSTKGQNTEAFF.

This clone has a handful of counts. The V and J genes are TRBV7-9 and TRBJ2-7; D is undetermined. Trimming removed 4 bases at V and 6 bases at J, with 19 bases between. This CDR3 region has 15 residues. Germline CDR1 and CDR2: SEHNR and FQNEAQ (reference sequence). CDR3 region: CASSSRTDPGGEQYF. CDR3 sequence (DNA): TGTGCCAGCAGCTCGAGGACGGATCCTGGCGGCGAGCAGTACTTC.

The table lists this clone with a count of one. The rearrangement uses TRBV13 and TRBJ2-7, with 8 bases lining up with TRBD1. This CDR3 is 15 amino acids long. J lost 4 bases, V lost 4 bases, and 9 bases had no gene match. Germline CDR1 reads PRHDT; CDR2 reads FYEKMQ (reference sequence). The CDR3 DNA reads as TGTGCCAGCAGCTGGACAGGGTCTGGGTCTTACGAGCAGTACTTC. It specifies CASSWTGSGSYEQYF. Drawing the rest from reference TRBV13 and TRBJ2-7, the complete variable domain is AAGVIQSPRHLIKEKRETATLKCYPIPRHDTVYWYQQGPGQDPQFLISFYEKMQSDKGSIPDRFSAQQFSDYHSELNMSSLELGDSALYFCASSWTGSGSYEQYFGPGTRLTVT.

DNA of the CDR3: TGTGCCAGCAGCGTAGGTGGGGCCAACGTCCTGACTTTC. The encoded protein is CASSVGGANVLTF. The rearrangement links TRBV9 to TRBJ2-6, with unresolved D. Looked up from germline, CDR1 is SGDLS and CDR2 is YYNGEE. The CDR3 extends over 13 amino acids. With 0 bases removed from V and 3 bases from J, the gap between germline ends came to 1 base.

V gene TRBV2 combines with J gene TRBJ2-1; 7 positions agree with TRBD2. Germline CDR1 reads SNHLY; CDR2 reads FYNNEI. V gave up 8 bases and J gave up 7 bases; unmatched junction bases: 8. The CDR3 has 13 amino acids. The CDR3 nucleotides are TGTGCCAGCGACCGTGCGGGGGTTAATGAGCAGTTCTTC. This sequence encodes CASDRAGVNEQFF.

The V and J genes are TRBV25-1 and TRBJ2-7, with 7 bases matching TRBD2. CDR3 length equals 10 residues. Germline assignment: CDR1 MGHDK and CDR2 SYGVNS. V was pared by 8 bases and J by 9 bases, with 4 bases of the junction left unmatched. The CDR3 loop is CASGTTVQYF. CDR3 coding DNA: TGTGCCAGCGGGACTACAGTGCAGTACTTC.

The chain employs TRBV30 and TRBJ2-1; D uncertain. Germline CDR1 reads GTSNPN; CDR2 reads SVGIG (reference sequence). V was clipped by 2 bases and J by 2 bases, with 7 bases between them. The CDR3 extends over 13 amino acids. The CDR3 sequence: CAWSLIPYNEQFF. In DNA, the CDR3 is TGTGCCTGGAGTCTTATACCCTACAATGAGCAGTTCTTC.

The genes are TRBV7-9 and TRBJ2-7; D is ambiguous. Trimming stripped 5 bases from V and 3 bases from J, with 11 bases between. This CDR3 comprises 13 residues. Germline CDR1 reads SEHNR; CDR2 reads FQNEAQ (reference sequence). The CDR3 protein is CASSADGIYEQYF. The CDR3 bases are TGTGCCAGCAGCGCGGACGGCATCTACGAGCAGTACTTC.

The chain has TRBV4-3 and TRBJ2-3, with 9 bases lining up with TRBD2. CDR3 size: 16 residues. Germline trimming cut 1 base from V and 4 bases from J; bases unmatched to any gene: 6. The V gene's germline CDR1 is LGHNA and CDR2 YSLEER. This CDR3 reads CASSQVRGGDSDTQYF. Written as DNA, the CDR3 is TGCGCCAGCAGCCAAGTCCGCGGGGGGGACTCAGATACGCAGTATTTT.

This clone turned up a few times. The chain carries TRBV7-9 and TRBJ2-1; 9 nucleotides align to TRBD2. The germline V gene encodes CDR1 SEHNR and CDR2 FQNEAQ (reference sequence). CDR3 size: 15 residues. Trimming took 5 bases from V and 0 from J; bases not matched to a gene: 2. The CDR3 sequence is CASSQAGGSYNEQFF. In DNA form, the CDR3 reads TGTGCCAGCAGCCAAGCGGGGGGCTCCTACAATGAGCAGTTCTTC.

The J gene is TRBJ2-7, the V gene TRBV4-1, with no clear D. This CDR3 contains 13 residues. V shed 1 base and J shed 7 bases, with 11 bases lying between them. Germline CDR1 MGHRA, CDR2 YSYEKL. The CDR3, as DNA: TGCGCCAGCAGCCAAGGGCGTTTAAGGGAGCAGTACTTC. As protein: CASSQGRLREQYF.

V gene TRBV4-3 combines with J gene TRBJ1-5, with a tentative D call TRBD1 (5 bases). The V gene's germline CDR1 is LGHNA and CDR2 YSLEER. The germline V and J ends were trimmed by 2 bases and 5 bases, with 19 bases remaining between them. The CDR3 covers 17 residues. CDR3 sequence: CASSQTIRQGGDQPQHF. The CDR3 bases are TGCGCCAGCAGCCAAACCATCAGGCAGGGAGGGGATCAGCCCCAGCATTTT.

The CDR3 bases are TGTGCCAGCAGTTATGGGACTGGCACCGGGGAGCTGTTTTTT. Its translation: CASSYGTGTGELFF. The V and J genes are TRBV6-5 and TRBJ2-2, with D possibly matching TRBD2 (6 bases). Trimming shortened V by 3 bases and J by 4 bases, and 9 bases separated the two germline ends. Germline V gene sequence: CDR1 MNHEY, CDR2 SVGAGI. The CDR3 runs 14 residues.

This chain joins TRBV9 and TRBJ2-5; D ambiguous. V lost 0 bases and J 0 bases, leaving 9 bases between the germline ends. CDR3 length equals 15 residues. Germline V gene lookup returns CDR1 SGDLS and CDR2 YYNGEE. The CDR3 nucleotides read TGTGCCAGCAGCGTAGCTGGTCTTAACCAAGAGACCCAGTACTTC. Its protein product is CASSVAGLNQETQYF. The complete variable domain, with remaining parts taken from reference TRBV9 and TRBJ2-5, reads DSGVTQTPKHLITATGQRVTLRCSPRSGDLSVYWYQQSLDQGLQFLIQYYNGEERAKGNILERFSAQQFPDLHSELNLSSLELGDSALYFCASSVAGLNQETQYFGPGTRLLVL.

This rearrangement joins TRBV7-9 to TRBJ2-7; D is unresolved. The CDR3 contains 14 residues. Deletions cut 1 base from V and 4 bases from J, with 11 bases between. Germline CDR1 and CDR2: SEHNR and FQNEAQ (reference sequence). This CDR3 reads CASSLGTSRYEQYF. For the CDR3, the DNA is TGTGCCAGCAGCTTAGGGACCTCGAGGTACGAGCAGTACTTC.

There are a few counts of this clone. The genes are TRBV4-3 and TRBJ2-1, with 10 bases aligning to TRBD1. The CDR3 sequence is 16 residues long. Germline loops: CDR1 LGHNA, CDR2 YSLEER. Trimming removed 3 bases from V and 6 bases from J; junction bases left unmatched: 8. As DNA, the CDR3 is TGCGCCAGCAGCCAGGCCGGGACAGGGGTAGTCAATGAGCAGTTCTTC. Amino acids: CASSQAGTGVVNEQFF.

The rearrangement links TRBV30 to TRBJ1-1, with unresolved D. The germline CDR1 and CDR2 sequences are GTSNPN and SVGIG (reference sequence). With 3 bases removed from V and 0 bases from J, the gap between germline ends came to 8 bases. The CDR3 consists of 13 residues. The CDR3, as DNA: TGTGCCTGGAGCGCCGGCCTGAACACTGAAGCTTTCTTT. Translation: CAWSAGLNTEAFF.

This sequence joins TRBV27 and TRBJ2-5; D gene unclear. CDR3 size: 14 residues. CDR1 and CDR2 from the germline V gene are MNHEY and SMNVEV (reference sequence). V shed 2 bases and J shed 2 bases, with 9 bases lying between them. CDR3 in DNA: TGTGCCAGCAGTTTAGACCCATTGCAAGAGACCCAGTACTTC. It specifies CASSLDPLQETQYF.